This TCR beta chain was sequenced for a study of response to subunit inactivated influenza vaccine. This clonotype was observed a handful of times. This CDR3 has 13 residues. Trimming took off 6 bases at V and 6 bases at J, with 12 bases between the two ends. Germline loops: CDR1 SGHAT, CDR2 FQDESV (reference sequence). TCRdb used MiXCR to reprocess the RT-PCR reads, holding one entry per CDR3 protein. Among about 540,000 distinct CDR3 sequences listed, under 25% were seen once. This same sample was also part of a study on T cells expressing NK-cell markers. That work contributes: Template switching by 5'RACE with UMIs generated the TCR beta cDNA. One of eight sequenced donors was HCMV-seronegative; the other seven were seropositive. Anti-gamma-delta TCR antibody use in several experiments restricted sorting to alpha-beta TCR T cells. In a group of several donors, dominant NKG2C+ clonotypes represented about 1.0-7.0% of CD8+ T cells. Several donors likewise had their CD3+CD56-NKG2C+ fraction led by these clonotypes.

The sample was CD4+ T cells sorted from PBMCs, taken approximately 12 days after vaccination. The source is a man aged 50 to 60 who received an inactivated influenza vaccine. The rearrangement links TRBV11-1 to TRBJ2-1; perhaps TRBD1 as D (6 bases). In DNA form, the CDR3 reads TGTGCCAGCAGTAAACAGGGTCGCAATGAGCAGTTCTTC. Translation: CASSKQGRNEQFF.